This TCR beta chain came from a study of blood T cells in healthy people across ages. A sample-barcoded 5' primer and a J-beta primer mix were used in a second PCR of roughly 7 to 11 cycles. Every cDNA molecule carried a tag from a template-switch adaptor bearing 12 random nucleotides. TCRdb reprocessed the 5' RACE reads via MiXCR and lists one record per CDR3 protein. The table lists about 1.6 million distinct CDR3 sequences, around 35% of them singletons, with 11% in the top ten. Details on this clonotype: The target antigen is unknown. Compared with germline, one end of the junction differs, possibly owing to a read error.

Study-wide findings and caveats: Among T cells, TCR beta diversity per million cells dropped roughly linearly as age rose. The unsorted PBMCs prevented any conclusive comparison of naive versus antigen-experienced cells.

The CDR3 loop spans 16 amino acids. Germline V gene data show CDR1 as SGHTA and CDR2 as FQGTGA. The rearrangement uses TRBV7-3 and TRBJ1-2, with D maybe TRBD1 (5 bases). The sample comprised blood. This sequence was found in a woman aged 30 to 39 in good health. CDR3 in amino acids: CASSLAGPDPRYSYTF. For the CDR3, the DNA is TGTGCCAGCAGCCTCGCGGGGCCCGACCCCCGCTATAGCTACACCTTC.